A selection of T cell receptor beta chains follows, all from one sample in a study of shared T cell receptors in the human thymus. Clones were read by immunoSEQ multiplex PCR, and TCRdb kept only the in-frame ones, dropping some. The sample carries just under 550,000 clones, roughly 74% recorded once. These data were also filed under a second study, of human thymus T cells.

Sequenced: thymocytes. All receptors derive from a boy under three years old with a congenital heart defect. CDR3s include the opening cysteine and the closing phenylalanine or tryptophan.

v_gene: TRBV4-1
j_gene: TRBJ2-1
CDR3aa: CASSQSGRIQFF

v_gene: TRBV6-1
j_gene: TRBJ2-1
CDR3aa: CASSEKRRERVFGNEQFF

v_gene: TRBV11-2
j_gene: TRBJ2-1
CDR3aa: CASSLAASGRVSSYNEQFF

v_gene: TRBV2
j_gene: TRBJ2-7
CDR3aa: CASRPRGLRVAGNYEQYF

v_gene: TRBV5-1
j_gene: TRBJ1-4
CDR3aa: CASSPRRTGGKLFF

v_gene: TRBV7-6
j_gene: TRBJ2-5
CDR3aa: CASSLGPQGEETQYF

v_gene: TRBV5-6
j_gene: TRBJ1-1
CDR3aa: CASSYRANTEAFF

v_gene: TRBV12-5
j_gene: TRBJ1-2
CDR3aa: CASGLVQKGASGYTF

v_gene: TRBV29-1
j_gene: TRBJ1-1
CDR3aa: CSIRDSSLMNTEAFF

v_gene: TRBV4-1
j_gene: TRBJ1-5
CDR3aa: CASSPRAGVSNQPQHF

v_gene: TRBV28
j_gene: TRBJ2-1
CDR3aa: CASGDPRGPPNNEQFF

v_gene: TRBV9
j_gene: TRBJ2-3
CDR3aa: CASSVAWAPSTDTQYF

v_gene: TRBV4-2
j_gene: TRBJ2-7
CDR3aa: CASSQGSRDRNHGEQYF

v_gene: TRBV28
j_gene: TRBJ1-4
CDR3aa: CASSYRDGGSEDEKLFF

v_gene: TRBV30
j_gene: TRBJ2-1
CDR3aa: CAWSVETSGSFNEQFF

v_gene: TRBV4-3
j_gene: TRBJ2-7
CDR3aa: CASSQGHSRVAEQYF

v_gene: TRBV28
j_gene: TRBJ2-4
CDR3aa: CASSPPPTSGRVAKNIQYF

v_gene: TRBV5-4
j_gene: TRBJ2-1
CDR3aa: CASSLDSDYNEQFF

v_gene: TRBV5-1
j_gene: TRBJ2-5
CDR3aa: CASSPGTGHGETQYF

v_gene: TRBV15
j_gene: TRBJ2-5
CDR3aa: CATQDSHGTQYF

v_gene: TRBV4-1
j_gene: TRBJ2-2
CDR3aa: CASSPGPGTSVNTGELFF

v_gene: TRBV15
j_gene: TRBJ1-5
CDR3aa: CATSREGQGAFSNQPQHF

v_gene: TRBV13
j_gene: TRBJ2-1
CDR3aa: CASSSHLLAGASYNEQFF

v_gene: TRBV30
j_gene: TRBJ1-2
CDR3aa: CAWGDRVDGYTF

v_gene: TRBV5-1
j_gene: TRBJ2-1
CDR3aa: CASSSGTSENNEQFF

v_gene: TRBV28
j_gene: TRBJ1-5
CDR3aa: CASSLILGTGLNQPQHF

v_gene: TRBV4-2
j_gene: TRBJ2-3
CDR3aa: CASSQMGEEGTDTQYF

v_gene: TRBV7-3
j_gene: TRBJ2-2
CDR3aa: CASSSPTGKDTGELFF

v_gene: TRBV28
j_gene: TRBJ1-5
CDR3aa: CASSLHGTGPYSNQPQHF

v_gene: TRBV28
j_gene: TRBJ2-1
CDR3aa: CASSLRRDATPRNEQFF

v_gene: TRBV7-9
j_gene: TRBJ2-3
CDR3aa: CATGGRRSDTQYF

v_gene: TRBV28
j_gene: TRBJ2-1
CDR3aa: CASRERQGGNEQFF

v_gene: TRBV19
j_gene: TRBJ1-3
CDR3aa: CASLHQRTGGVSGNTIYF

v_gene: TRBV2
j_gene: TRBJ2-1
CDR3aa: CASSEVAFSYNEQFF

v_gene: TRBV5-1
j_gene: TRBJ2-5
CDR3aa: CASRMGPTQETQYF

v_gene: TRBV5-1
j_gene: TRBJ2-7
CDR3aa: CASRKTSGRALEQYF

v_gene: TRBV28
j_gene: TRBJ1-3
CDR3aa: CASSTKRTGGSPPSPNTGNTIYF

v_gene: TRBV5-1
j_gene: TRBJ2-1
CDR3aa: CASLGTSEESEQFF

v_gene: TRBV10-3
j_gene: TRBJ2-1
CDR3aa: CALREAGGNNEQFF

v_gene: TRBV9
j_gene: TRBJ2-4
CDR3aa: CASSGGEEAKNIQYF

v_gene: TRBV27
j_gene: TRBJ2-7
CDR3aa: CASSFGPAQYF

v_gene: TRBV25-1
j_gene: TRBJ2-3
CDR3aa: CASSEYWAPGLASGTQYF

v_gene: TRBV5-1
j_gene: TRBJ2-7
CDR3aa: CASSERQGEPQYEQYF

v_gene: TRBV10-3
j_gene: TRBJ2-7
CDR3aa: CAISGRSSGTTLYEQYF

v_gene: TRBV11-2
j_gene: TRBJ2-3
CDR3aa: CASSSAGPSGSTDTQYF

v_gene: TRBV4-3
j_gene: TRBJ2-3
CDR3aa: CASSPGGTGDTQYF

v_gene: TRBV13
j_gene: TRBJ2-1
CDR3aa: CASSFAGGQFF

v_gene: TRBV6-6
j_gene: TRBJ1-3
CDR3aa: CASSYSTGGGGNTIYF

v_gene: TRBV4-1
j_gene: TRBJ2-3
CDR3aa: CASSRQRGGDTQYF

v_gene: TRBV7-2
j_gene: TRBJ2-3
CDR3aa: CASSFGQRTDTQYF

v_gene: TRBV7-9
j_gene: TRBJ1-5
CDR3aa: CASSQGWRQPQHF

v_gene: TRBV28
j_gene: TRBJ2-1
CDR3aa: CASSLALAVSNNEQFF

v_gene: TRBV30
j_gene: TRBJ1-3
CDR3aa: CAWSVWRPGNTIYF

v_gene: TRBV4-3
j_gene: TRBJ2-1
CDR3aa: CASSQDWQREGRNEQFF